This T cell receptor beta chain was recorded in a study of graft-versus-host responses after intestinal transplantation. Study details: After anti-thymocyte globulin induction, recipients took tacrolimus and steroids for 3 to 4 years.

Worth noting for this clone: Antigen specificity is unknown.

Germline assignment: CDR1 LNHDA and CDR2 SQIVND (reference sequence). With 2 bases removed from V and 0 bases from J, the gap between germline ends came to 19 bases. The CDR3 consists of 19 residues. Only in-frame clones appear in the TCRdb table, and some are missing; sequencing was by immunoSEQ multiplex PCR. There are more than 25,000 clones in the sample; roughly 82% occur only once, and around 0.7% lies in the top ten. The sequence was collected from a human donor who received an intestinal transplant. The sample here was unstimulated CD4+ T cells sorted from spleen or lymph node cells, taken before intestinal transplant. The chain combines TRBV19 with TRBJ2-2; D gene ambiguous. The CDR3 sequence is CASSILSPSTSSNTGELFF. CDR3 nucleotide sequence: TGTGCCAGTAGTATACTCTCCCCGTCTACCTCCTCGAACACCGGGGAGCTGTTTTTT.